The clone carrying this TCR beta chain appeared many times. This sample stems from a study of T-cell reconstitution after alpha-beta-depleted transplantation in children. Preparation of the TCRbeta library involved a method that used unique molecular identifiers. Each CDR3 protein gets one entry after TCRdb re-called the PCR reads with MiXCR. The sample lists hundreds of thousands of distinct CDR3 sequences; about 14% were seen once. This TCR derives from a human donor who donated a stem cell graft to a child with Fanconi anemia. The sample in question was PBMCs, obtained from the stem cell graft.

CDR3 bases: TGCGCCAGCAGCCGGCTGATCACCGGGGAGCTGTTTTTT. Protein product: CASSRLITGELFF. V usage is TRBV5-1 and J usage is TRBJ2-2; no clear D. CDR1 is SGHRS and CDR2 is YFSETQ in the germline V gene. V lost 4 bases and J lost 4, with 8 bases in between. The CDR3 totals 13 residues. The complete variable domain, with remaining parts taken from reference TRBV5-1 and TRBJ2-2, reads KAGVTQTPRYLIKTRGQQVTLSCSPISGHRSVSWYQQTPGQGLQFLFEYFSETQRNKGNFPGRFSGRQFSNSRSEMNVSTLELGDSALYLCASSRLITGELFFGEGSRLTVL.